This T cell receptor beta chain was sequenced for a study of lymphopenia after photon versus proton radiotherapy. Study-level points and caveats: Photon-treated patients lost naive T cells and TCR diversity; proton-treated stayed stable. Only patients who died were analyzed for survival; proton advantage is unproven. Post-nadir TCR diversity decline inversely tracked overall survival among those who died. Post-nadir diversity loss with photons came from oligoclonal expansion, particularly CD8+ Temra cells.

Germline V gene lookup returns CDR1 MDHEN and CDR2 SYDVKM. V lost 5 bases and J 0 bases, leaving 4 bases between the germline ends. The CDR3 is 13 amino acids. Profiling relied on immunoSEQ multiplex PCR, and the TCRdb table lists in-frame clones only, not all of them. The sample holds roughly 65,000 clones; roughly 90% are singletons and the top ten take 2.9%. Comment on this clone: Its target is not known.

The sequence came from a woman between 65 and 79 years old with pancreatic cancer. The specimen comprised peripheral blood, sampled from a patient treated with photon-based radiotherapy. This chain connects TRBV28 to TRBJ2-2; D remains ambiguous. In DNA form, the CDR3 reads TGTGCCAGCAGTCAAGCGAACACCGGGGAGCTGTTTTTT. Residues: CASSQANTGELFF.